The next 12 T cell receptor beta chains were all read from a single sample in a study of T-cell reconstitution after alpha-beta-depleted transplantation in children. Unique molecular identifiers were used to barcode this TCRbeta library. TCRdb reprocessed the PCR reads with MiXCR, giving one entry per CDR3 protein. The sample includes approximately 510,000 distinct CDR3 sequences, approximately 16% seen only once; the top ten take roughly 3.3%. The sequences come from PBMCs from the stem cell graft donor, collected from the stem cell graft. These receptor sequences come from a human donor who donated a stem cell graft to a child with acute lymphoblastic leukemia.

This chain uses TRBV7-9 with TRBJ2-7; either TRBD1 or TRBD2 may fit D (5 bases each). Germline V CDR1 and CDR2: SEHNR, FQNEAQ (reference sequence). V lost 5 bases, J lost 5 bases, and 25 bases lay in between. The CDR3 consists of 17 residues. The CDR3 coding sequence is TGTGCCAGCAGCATCCTAATGCCGGGACCCGGCCAGCACGAGCAGTACTTC. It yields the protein CASSILMPGPGQHEQYF.

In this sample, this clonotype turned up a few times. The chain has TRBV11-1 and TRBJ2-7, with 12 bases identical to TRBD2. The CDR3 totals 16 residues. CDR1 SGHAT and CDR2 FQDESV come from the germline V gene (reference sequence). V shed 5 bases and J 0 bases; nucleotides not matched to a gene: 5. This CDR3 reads CASSPQGLAGSYEQYF. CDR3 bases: TGTGCCAGCAGCCCCCAGGGACTAGCGGGCTCCTACGAGCAGTACTTC.

CDR3 protein: CASSLGPARGIQYF. For the CDR3, the DNA is TGTGCCAGCAGCTTAGGCCCCGCCCGGGGCATTCAGTACTTC. The chain has TRBV11-2 and TRBJ2-4, with D possibly matching TRBD2 (5 bases). Looked up from germline, CDR1 is SGHAT and CDR2 is FQNNGV. There are 14 residues in the CDR3. V dropped 1 base and J dropped 9 bases, with 13 bases sitting between them.

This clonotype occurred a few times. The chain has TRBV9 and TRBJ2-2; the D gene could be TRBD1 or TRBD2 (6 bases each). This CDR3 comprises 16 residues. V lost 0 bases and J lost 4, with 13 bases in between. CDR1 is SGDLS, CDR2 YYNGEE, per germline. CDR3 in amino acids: CASSVGSGATTGELFF. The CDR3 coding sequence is TGTGCCAGCAGCGTAGGGTCGGGGGCTACCACCGGGGAGCTGTTTTTT.

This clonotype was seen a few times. The CDR3, as DNA: TGTGCCAGCAGCTTCAGGGGGCGCGGGGTGAACACTGAAGCTTTCTTT. Translation: CASSFRGRGVNTEAFF. This sequence joins TRBV7-9 and TRBJ1-1, with 8 nucleotides matching TRBD1. The V segment lost 3 bases and the J segment 0 bases; nucleotides outside the gene matches: 6. The CDR3 is 16 amino acids. Per germline, CDR1 SEHNR and CDR2 FQNEAQ (reference sequence). The variable domain in full, completed from reference TRBV7-9 and TRBJ1-1, reads DTGVSQNPRHKITKRGQNVTFRCDPISEHNRLYWYRQTLGQGPEFLTYFQNEAQLEKSRLLSDRFSAERPKGSFSTLEIQRTEQGDSAMYLCASSFRGRGVNTEAFFGQGTRLTVV.

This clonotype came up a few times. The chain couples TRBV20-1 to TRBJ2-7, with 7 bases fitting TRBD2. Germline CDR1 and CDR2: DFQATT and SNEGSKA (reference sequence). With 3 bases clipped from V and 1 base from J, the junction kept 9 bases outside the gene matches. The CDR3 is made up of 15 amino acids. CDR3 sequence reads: CSASGKSGISYEQYF. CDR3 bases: TGCAGTGCTAGTGGGAAGAGCGGGATATCCTACGAGCAGTACTTC.

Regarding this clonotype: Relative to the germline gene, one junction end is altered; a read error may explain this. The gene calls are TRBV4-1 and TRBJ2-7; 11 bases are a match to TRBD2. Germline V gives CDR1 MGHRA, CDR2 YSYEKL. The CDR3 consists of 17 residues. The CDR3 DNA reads TGTGCCAGGGGCCCCGGGCCGACTAGCGGGGCCTCGGACGAGCAGTACTTC. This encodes CARGPGPTSGASDEQYF.

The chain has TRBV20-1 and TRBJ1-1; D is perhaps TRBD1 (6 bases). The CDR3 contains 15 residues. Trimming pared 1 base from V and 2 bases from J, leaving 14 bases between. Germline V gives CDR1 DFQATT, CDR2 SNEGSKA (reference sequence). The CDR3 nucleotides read TGCAGTGCTAGAGGCTGGAGGGGGTTAAACACTGAAGCTTTCTTT. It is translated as CSARGWRGLNTEAFF.

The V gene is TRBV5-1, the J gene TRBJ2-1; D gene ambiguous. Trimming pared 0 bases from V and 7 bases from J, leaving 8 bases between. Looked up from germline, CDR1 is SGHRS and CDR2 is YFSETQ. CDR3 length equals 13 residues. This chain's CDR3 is CASSLEASNEQFF. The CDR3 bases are TGCGCCAGCAGCTTGGAAGCTTCGAATGAGCAGTTCTTC.

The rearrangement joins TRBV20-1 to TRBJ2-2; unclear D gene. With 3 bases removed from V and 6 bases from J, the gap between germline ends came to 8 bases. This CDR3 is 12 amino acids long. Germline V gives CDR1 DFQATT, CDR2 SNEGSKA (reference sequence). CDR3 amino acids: CSASSGSGELFF. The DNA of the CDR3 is TGCAGTGCTAGCTCTGGATCCGGGGAGCTGTTTTTT.

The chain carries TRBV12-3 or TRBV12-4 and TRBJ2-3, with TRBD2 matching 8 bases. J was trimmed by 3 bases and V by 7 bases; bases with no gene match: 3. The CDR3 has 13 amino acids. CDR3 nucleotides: TGTGCCAGCAACGGGAGGGGGACAGATACGCAGTATTTT. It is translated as CASNGRGTDTQYF.

As DNA, the CDR3 is TGCGCCAGCAGCCACTCCGACAGGGACCGTGTCGAGCAGTACTTC. Translated: CASSHSDRDRVEQYF. The chain is built from TRBV4-1 and TRBJ2-7; 7 nucleotides match TRBD1. The CDR3 loop spans 15 amino acids. The junction had 11 bases not matched to a gene; V was cut back by 3 bases and J by 6 bases. Looked up from germline, CDR1 is MGHRA and CDR2 is YSYEKL.